The 30 T cell receptor beta chains below all came from one sample that was sequenced in a study of patients and donors after allogeneic stem cell transplantation. Each CDR3 protein is one row after TCRdb ran MiXCR on the RT-PCR reads. The profile shows around 150,000 distinct CDR3 sequences, approximately 35% of them singletons. Source material: blood, either unsorted or a sorted T cell fraction (not recorded which). The source is a human donor who was either an allogeneic HSCT recipient or a stem cell or donor lymphocyte infusion donor (not recorded which). It is not recorded whose cells these are; they may come from a transplant donor.

The chain is built from TRBV2 and TRBJ1-3; D unresolved. This CDR3 contains 11 residues. The germline gives CDR1 SNHLY, CDR2 FYNNEI. The V end lost 5 bases, the J end lost 4 bases, and 3 bases lay between the germline ends. DNA of the CDR3: TGTGCCAGCAGTCAGGGAAACACCATATATTTT. Amino acids: CASSQGNTIYF.

This clonotype was recorded a few times. The chain combines TRBV6-4 with TRBJ1-6; no definite D call. There are 12 residues in the CDR3. The germline CDR1 and CDR2 sequences are MRHNA and SNTAGT. V lost 7 bases and J lost 14, with 15 bases in between. CDR3 bases: TGTGCCAGCACCTATCGGTGGTTGGCCCTCCACTTT. Protein sequence: CASTYRWLALHF.

The table lists this clonotype with a few counts. The V call is TRBV10-3, the J call TRBJ1-1; maybe TRBD1 (6 bases). CDR3 length equals 14 residues. In germline, CDR1 is ENHRY, CDR2 SYGVKD. In DNA form, the CDR3 reads TGTGGATCAGTGCAGGGGAAGGGGAACACTGAAGCTTTCTTT. Encoded protein: CGSVQGKGNTEAFF.

This clonotype was detected only once. The chain employs TRBV29-1 and TRBJ2-2; D unresolved. The V gene lost 2 bases and the J gene lost 0 bases, with 7 bases spanning the gap. The CDR3 extends over 14 amino acids. CDR1 and CDR2 from the germline V gene are SQVTM and ANQGSEA. The CDR3 coding sequence is TGCAGCGTTGAACCAGGCGCGAACACCGGGGAGCTGTTTTTT. It translates to CSVEPGANTGELFF.

This clonotype was counted once. The chain recombines TRBV14 with TRBJ2-5, with a weak D call TRBD2 (6 bases). CDR3 size: 12 residues. The germline gives CDR1 SGHDN, CDR2 FVKESK. The V and J ends lost 4 bases and 12 bases respectively, with 15 bases between them. The CDR3 DNA reads as TGTGCCAGCAGCCCCCCGGGCGAGCGGGAGTACTTC. Its protein is CASSPPGEREYF.

This sequence joins TRBV9 and TRBJ1-5; D gene uncertain. The germline V gene encodes CDR1 SGDLS and CDR2 YYNGEE. V lost 4 bases and J 0 bases, leaving 11 bases between the germline ends. This CDR3 contains 15 residues. The CDR3 region has the DNA TGTGCCAGCAGCCTCAAGGGTAATAGCAATCAGCCCCAGCATTTT. Its protein is CASSLKGNSNQPQHF.

This clonotype was seen a few times. The chain couples TRBV4-2 to TRBJ1-2; 8 positions match TRBD1. Germline CDR1 LGHNA, CDR2 YNFKEQ. The CDR3 runs 16 residues. Trimming at V came to 0 bases and at J to 5 bases, leaving 8 bases not matched to a gene. DNA for the CDR3: TGTGCCAGCAGCCAAGAAGTTCAGGACAGGGTTTATGGCTACACCTTC. Amino acid sequence: CASSQEVQDRVYGYTF.

The chain employs TRBV29-1 and TRBJ2-1; D is undetermined. This CDR3 is built from 14 residues. Trimming shortened V by 5 bases and J by 7 bases, and 18 bases separated the two germline ends. The germline V gene encodes CDR1 SQVTM and CDR2 ANQGSEA. The CDR3 protein is CSVRITELRNEQFF. CDR3 nucleotide sequence: TGCAGCGTTAGGATAACAGAACTTCGGAATGAGCAGTTCTTC.

J is TRBJ1-1 and V is TRBV28; D perhaps matches TRBD1 (6 bases). Germline V gives CDR1 MDHEN, CDR2 SYDVKM. The V end was cut by 4 bases, the J end by 8 bases, with 17 bases between. CDR3 size: 14 residues. CDR3 bases: TGTGCCAGCAGTTCCTCCACAGGGCATTACGAAGCTTTCTTT. Translation gives CASSSSTGHYEAFF.

This chain uses TRBV5-1 with TRBJ2-5, with TRBD2 as a possible D gene (5 bases). The CDR3 runs 13 residues. The germline V gene encodes CDR1 SGHRS and CDR2 YFSETQ. V shed 4 bases and J shed 1 base, with 8 bases lying between them. This CDR3 reads CASSKTSQETQYF. CDR3 sequence (DNA): TGCGCCAGCAGCAAAACTAGCCAAGAGACCCAGTACTTC. Drawing the rest from reference TRBV5-1 and TRBJ2-5, the complete variable domain is KAGVTQTPRYLIKTRGQQVTLSCSPISGHRSVSWYQQTPGQGLQFLFEYFSETQRNKGNFPGRFSGRQFSNSRSEMNVSTLELGDSALYLCASSKTSQETQYFGPGTRLLVL.

This chain links TRBV27 with TRBJ2-7, with 7 nucleotides matching TRBD2. Germline CDR1 reads MNHEY; CDR2 reads SMNVEV (reference sequence). Trimming at V came to 5 bases and at J to 0 bases, leaving 10 bases not matched to a gene. This CDR3 is built from 16 residues. The CDR3 protein is CASSGEGPSGSYEQYV. The CDR3 DNA follows: TGTGCCAGCAGTGGGGAGGGACCCTCGGGCTCCTACGAGCAGTACGTC.

The table lists this clonotype with a few counts. Germline is not matched at one junction end, which may reflect a read error. This chain connects TRBV29-1 to TRBJ1-2, with 10 nucleotides matching TRBD1. The germline CDR1 and CDR2 sequences are SQVTM and ANQGSEA. This CDR3 has 12 amino acids. The CDR3 here is CSVEDGQGVSAF. CDR3 bases: TGCAGCGTTGAAGACGGACAGGGGGTCTCCGCCTTC.

A few counts support this clonotype. The V call is TRBV7-9, the J call TRBJ1-5; unclear D gene. Germline CDR1 is SEHNR and CDR2 is FQNEAQ (reference sequence). The CDR3 spans 12 residues. Trimming cost V 5 bases and J 9 bases, with 11 bases left between them. The CDR3 sequence: CASSLEAWPQHF. The CDR3 DNA sequence: TGTGCCAGCAGCCTCGAGGCGTGGCCCCAGCATTTT.

The chain couples TRBV12-3 or TRBV12-4 to TRBJ2-3; 9 bases fit TRBD2. J lost 2 bases, V lost 6 bases, and 9 bases had no gene match. This CDR3 region has 16 residues. The CDR3 sequence is CASSPLGTSYTDTQYF. CDR3 nucleotides: TGTGCCAGCAGCCCTCTCGGGACTAGCTACACAGATACGCAGTATTTT.

V gene TRBV10-3 combines with J gene TRBJ1-5, with unresolved D. Germline V CDR1 and CDR2: ENHRY, SYGVKD. V shed 2 bases and J shed 1 base, with 6 bases lying between them. This CDR3 contains 14 residues. DNA of the CDR3: TGTGCCATCAGTGAGGACAAAAGCAATCAGCCCCAGCATTTT. Translated, it gives CAISEDKSNQPQHF.

This clonotype has only a few counts. This sequence joins TRBV9 and TRBJ1-2; D possibly corresponds to TRBD1 (5 bases). Deletions cut 3 bases from V and 3 bases from J, with 18 bases between. This CDR3 region has 16 residues. CDR1 and CDR2 from the germline V gene are SGDLS and YYNGEE. The CDR3 coding sequence is TGTGCCAGCAGCGACCAGGACGGGGGAACCTACTATGGCTACACCTTC. Its translation is CASSDQDGGTYYGYTF.

This clonotype was counted between two and nine times. This CDR3 reads CASGVLGGQPQHF. In DNA, the CDR3 is TGTGCCAGCGGGGTCCTTGGAGGTCAGCCCCAGCATTTT. V is TRBV12-3 or TRBV12-4 and J is TRBJ1-5, with D unclear. Trimming left V 8 bases short and J 6 bases short, with 14 bases between. The CDR3 has 13 residues.

This clonotype was seen at least ten times. The chain joins TRBV12-3 or TRBV12-4 to TRBJ1-4, with no clear D. The V end was cut by 6 bases, the J end by 5 bases, with 1 base between. The CDR3 runs to 10 residues. This CDR3 reads CASRNEKLFF. As DNA, the CDR3 is TGTGCCAGCAGAAATGAAAAACTGTTTTTT.

The chain joins TRBV7-2 to TRBJ1-5, with no clear D. The length of the CDR3 is 13 residues. Germline V lookup: CDR1 SGHTA, CDR2 FQGNSA. V shed 2 bases and J shed 5 bases, with 7 bases lying between them. The DNA for the CDR3 is TGTGCCAGCAGCTTACACACTGATCAGCCCCAGCATTTT. Translation gives CASSLHTDQPQHF.

The rearrangement joins TRBV7-2 to TRBJ2-1; no definite D call. The CDR3 has 13 residues. CDR1 is SGHTA and CDR2 is FQGNSA in the germline V gene. V gave up 3 bases and J gave up 5 bases, with 8 bases separating them. For the CDR3, the DNA is TGTGCCAGCAGCTTCGGTGGGAACAATGAGCAGTTCTTC. Encoded protein: CASSFGGNNEQFF.

The J gene is TRBJ1-1, the V gene TRBV5-5, with D perhaps matching TRBD1 (5 bases). V was pared by 2 bases and J by 1 base, with 9 bases between. CDR3 length equals 14 residues. Germline V gives CDR1 SGHKS, CDR2 YYEKEE (reference sequence). The CDR3 protein is CASSFPQGNTEAFF. DNA for the CDR3: TGTGCCAGCAGCTTCCCTCAGGGGAACACTGAAGCTTTCTTT.

This clonotype was observed a handful of times. The V call is TRBV9, the J call TRBJ1-2, with 8 bases matching TRBD1. Germline V CDR1 and CDR2: SGDLS, YYNGEE. This CDR3 is built from 14 residues. The V gene end was trimmed by 3 bases and the J gene end by 4 bases; junction bases not matched to a gene: 5. This CDR3 reads CASSASGGSYGYTF. CDR3 DNA sequence: TGTGCCAGCAGCGCATCAGGGGGCTCCTATGGCTACACCTTC.

The genes are TRBV7-2 and TRBJ1-1; TRBD1 is a possible D gene (5 bases). Per the germline V gene, CDR1 is SGHTA and CDR2 is FQGNSA. V dropped 5 bases and J dropped 8 bases, with 18 bases sitting between them. CDR3 size: 14 residues. The CDR3 reads CASSPPQGLREAFF. CDR3 sequence (DNA): TGTGCCAGCAGCCCCCCCCAGGGACTCAGAGAAGCTTTCTTT. Using reference TRBV7-2 and TRBJ1-1 for the parts outside the CDR3, the full variable domain is GAGVSQSPSNKVTEKGKDVELRCDPISGHTALYWYRQSLGQGLEFLIYFQGNSAPDKSGLPSDRFSAERTGGSVSTLTIQRTQQEDSAVYLCASSPPQGLREAFFGQGTRLTVV.

The rearrangement joins TRBV3-1 to TRBJ2-1; D is unresolved. Trimming pared 1 base from V and 14 bases from J, leaving 9 bases between. The CDR3 has 11 residues. The V gene's germline CDR1 is LGHDT and CDR2 YNNKEL (reference sequence). CDR3 in amino acids: CASSQGPVEFF. CDR3 coding DNA: TGTGCCAGCAGCCAAGGGCCAGTAGAGTTCTTC.

V gene TRBV6-5 combines with J gene TRBJ1-6; D is unresolved. V was trimmed by 10 bases and J by 6 bases, leaving 16 bases between them. The CDR3 sequence is 14 residues long. In germline, CDR1 is MNHEY, CDR2 SVGAGI. CDR3: CATRPGVANSPLHF. For the CDR3, the DNA is TGTGCCACCAGACCCGGGGTCGCTAATTCACCCCTCCACTTT.

The V call is TRBV12-3 or TRBV12-4, the J call TRBJ1-2; D is ambiguous. The CDR3 is 15 amino acids. V lost 5 bases, J lost 8 bases, and 21 bases lay in between. CDR3 nucleotide sequence: TGTGCCAGCAGTCCCCTCCCCAGGCACACTATGGGCTACACCTTC. It is translated as CASSPLPRHTMGYTF.

The chain uses TRBV21-1 and TRBJ2-3; TRBD2 is the table's D call, not checked against the DNA. TRBV21-1 is a pseudogene locus. This CDR3 is built from 17 residues. This chain's CDR3 is CASSGGTFCSSTDTQYF. The DNA of the CDR3 is TGTGCCAGCAGCGGTGGGACTTTTTGCTCTAGCACAGATACGCAGTATTTT.

This chain joins TRBV28 and TRBJ1-5; 8 positions match TRBD1. The V gene's germline CDR1 is MDHEN and CDR2 SYDVKM. Germline trimming cut 6 bases from V and 6 bases from J; bases unmatched to any gene: 13. CDR3 length: 16 amino acids. CDR3 in amino acids: CASSSPLQGAGQPQHF. The CDR3 region has the DNA TGTGCCAGCAGCTCTCCCCTTCAGGGGGCTGGTCAGCCCCAGCATTTT.

The chain couples TRBV9 to TRBJ1-2, with D unclear. The germline V and J ends were trimmed by 0 bases and 9 bases, with 9 bases remaining between them. The CDR3 is 12 residues long. Germline loops: CDR1 SGDLS, CDR2 YYNGEE. The CDR3 DNA reads as TGTGCCAGCAGCGTAGATGGGGAAAGCTACACCTTC. Its translation is CASSVDGESYTF.

The chain is built from TRBV12-3 or TRBV12-4 and TRBJ1-1, with D possibly TRBD1 on 6 matching bases. The V end was cut by 3 bases, the J end by 4 bases, with 12 bases between. The CDR3 is 14 residues long. The CDR3: CASSFTGPPTEAFF. DNA for the CDR3: TGTGCCAGCAGTTTTACAGGGCCTCCCACTGAAGCTTTCTTT.